The 6 T cell receptor beta chains given below trace back to one sample, sequenced in a study of blood T cell repertoires in COVID-19. Some clones are missing from TCRdb's copy, which holds only in-frame ones; the method was immunoSEQ multiplex PCR. The data contain over 150,000 clones, about 79% of them singletons. The sample taken for sequencing was peripheral blood. The source is a human donor in a cohort sampled during active COVID-19.

This rearrangement joins TRBV5-1 to TRBJ2-1; TRBD2 agrees at 13 bases. The junction had 12 bases not matched to a gene; V was cut back by 4 bases and J by 5 bases. The CDR3 loop spans 18 amino acids. Germline assignment: CDR1 SGHRS and CDR2 YFSETQ. The CDR3 sequence is CASSPTPTSGRWDNEQFF. The CDR3 DNA is TGCGCCAGCAGCCCAACTCCGACTAGCGGGAGGTGGGACAATGAGCAGTTCTTC. Full variable domain (missing parts from reference TRBV5-1 and TRBJ2-1): KAGVTQTPRYLIKTRGQQVTLSCSPISGHRSVSWYQQTPGQGLQFLFEYFSETQRNKGNFPGRFSGRQFSNSRSEMNVSTLELGDSALYLCASSPTPTSGRWDNEQFFGPGTRLTVL.

Notes on this clone: One end of the junction fails to match germline, which may point to a read error. The CDR3 is CASRPWVDPLREIF. CDR3 DNA: TGTGCCAGCAGACCATGGGTAGACCCCCTCCGGGAGATCTTC. This sequence joins TRBV6-5 and TRBJ2-1, with a tentative D call TRBD2 (6 bases). The germline V gene has CDR1 MNHEY and CDR2 SVGAGI. The CDR3 extends over 14 amino acids.

The V call is TRBV7-9, the J call TRBJ2-2; maybe TRBD1 (6 bases). V was trimmed by 2 bases and J by 4 bases, leaving 11 bases between them. The CDR3 covers 15 residues. Germline CDR1 is SEHNR and CDR2 is FQNEAQ (reference sequence). The CDR3 protein is CASSLRGTGTGELFF. In DNA, the CDR3 is TGTGCCAGCAGCTTAAGGGGGACGGGCACCGGGGAGCTGTTTTTT.

J is TRBJ1-3 and V is TRBV18; weak D call: TRBD1 (6 bases). The length of the CDR3 is 14 residues. CDR1 and CDR2 from the germline V gene are KGHSH and LQKENI. Trimming removed 5 bases at V and 4 bases at J, with 12 bases between. CDR3 bases: TGTGCCAGCTCATCCCGCAGGGGCGGAAACACCATATATTTT. Amino acid sequence: CASSSRRGGNTIYF.

The chain links TRBV24-1 to TRBJ1-2; 8 bases agree with TRBD1. With 4 bases clipped from V and 4 bases from J, the junction kept 7 bases outside the gene matches. The CDR3 has 15 residues. The V gene's germline CDR1 is KGHDR and CDR2 SFDVKD. CDR3 region: CATSDPGGLSYGYTF. Written as DNA, the CDR3 is TGTGCCACCAGTGACCCAGGGGGCCTGAGCTATGGCTACACCTTC.

The chain employs TRBV29-1 and TRBJ1-3; no clear D. Germline V gene lookup returns CDR1 SQVTM and CDR2 ANQGSEA. V lost 3 bases and J 0 bases, leaving 9 bases between the germline ends. The CDR3 is 14 residues long. The CDR3 nucleotides are TGCAGCGTTGACCGCGGGCTCTCTGGAAACACCATATATTTT. Translating gives CSVDRGLSGNTIYF. The full variable domain, rest sourced from reference TRBV29-1 and TRBJ1-3, is SAVISQKPSRDICQRGTSLTIQCQVDSQVTMMFWYRQQPGQSLTLIATANQGSEATYESGFVIDKFPISRPNLTFSTLTVSNMSPEDSSIYLCSVDRGLSGNTIYFGEGSWLTVV.